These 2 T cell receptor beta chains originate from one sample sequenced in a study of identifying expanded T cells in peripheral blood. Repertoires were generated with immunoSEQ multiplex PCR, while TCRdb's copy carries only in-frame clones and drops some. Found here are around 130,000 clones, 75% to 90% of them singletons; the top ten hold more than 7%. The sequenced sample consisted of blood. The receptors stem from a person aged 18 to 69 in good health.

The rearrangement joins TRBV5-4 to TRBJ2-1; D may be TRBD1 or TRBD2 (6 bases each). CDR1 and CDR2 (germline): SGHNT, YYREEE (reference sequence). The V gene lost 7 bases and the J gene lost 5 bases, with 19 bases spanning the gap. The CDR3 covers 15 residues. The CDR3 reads CASVGGKTGNNEQFF. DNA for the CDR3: TGTGCCAGCGTCGGGGGAAAAACAGGGAACAATGAGCAGTTCTTC.

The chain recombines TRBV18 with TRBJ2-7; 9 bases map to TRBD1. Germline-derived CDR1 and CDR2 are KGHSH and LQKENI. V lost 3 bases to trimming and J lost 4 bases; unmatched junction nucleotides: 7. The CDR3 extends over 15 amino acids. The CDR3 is CASSPGTGRLYEQYF. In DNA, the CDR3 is TGTGCCAGCTCACCGGGGACAGGGCGCTTGTACGAGCAGTACTTC.